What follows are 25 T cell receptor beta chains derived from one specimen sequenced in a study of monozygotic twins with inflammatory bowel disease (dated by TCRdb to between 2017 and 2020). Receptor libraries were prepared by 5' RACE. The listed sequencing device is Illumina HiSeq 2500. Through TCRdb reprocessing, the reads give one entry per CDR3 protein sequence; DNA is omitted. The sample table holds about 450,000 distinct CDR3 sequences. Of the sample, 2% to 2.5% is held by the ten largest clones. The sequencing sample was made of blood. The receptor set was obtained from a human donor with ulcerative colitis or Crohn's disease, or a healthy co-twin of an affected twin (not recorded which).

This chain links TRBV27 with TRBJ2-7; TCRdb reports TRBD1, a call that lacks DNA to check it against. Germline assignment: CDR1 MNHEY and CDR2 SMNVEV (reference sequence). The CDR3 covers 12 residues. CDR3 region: CASSSPYGEQYF.

CDR3 amino acids: CASSLVGLADNEQFF. This rearrangement joins TRBV13 to TRBJ2-1; without DNA, the TCRdb call of TRBD2 cannot be checked. The CDR3 contains 15 residues. Germline V gene sequence: CDR1 PRHDT, CDR2 FYEKMQ (reference sequence).

CDR3 amino acids: CASSPGGHSYGYTF. The genes are TRBV5-1 and TRBJ1-2. The CDR3 is 14 residues long. Germline V lookup: CDR1 SGHRS, CDR2 YFSETQ.

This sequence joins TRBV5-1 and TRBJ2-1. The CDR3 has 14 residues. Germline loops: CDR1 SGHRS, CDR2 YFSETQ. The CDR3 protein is CASSLEEANNEQFF.

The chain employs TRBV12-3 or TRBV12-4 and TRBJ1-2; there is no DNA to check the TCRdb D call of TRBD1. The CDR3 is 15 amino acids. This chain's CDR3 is CASSARQGADYGYTF.

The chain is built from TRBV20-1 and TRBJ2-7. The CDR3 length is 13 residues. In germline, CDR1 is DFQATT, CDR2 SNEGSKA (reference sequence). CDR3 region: CSARVRNPYEQYF.

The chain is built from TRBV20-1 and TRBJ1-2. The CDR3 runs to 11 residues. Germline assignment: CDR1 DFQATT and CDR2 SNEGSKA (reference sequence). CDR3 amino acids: CSAEAKGGYTF.

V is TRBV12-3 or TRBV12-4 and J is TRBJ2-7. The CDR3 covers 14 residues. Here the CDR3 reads CASTYSFREYEQYF.

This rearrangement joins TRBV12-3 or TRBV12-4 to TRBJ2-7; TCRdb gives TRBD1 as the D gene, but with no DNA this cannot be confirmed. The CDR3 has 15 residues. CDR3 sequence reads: CASSLTQGLGYEQYF.

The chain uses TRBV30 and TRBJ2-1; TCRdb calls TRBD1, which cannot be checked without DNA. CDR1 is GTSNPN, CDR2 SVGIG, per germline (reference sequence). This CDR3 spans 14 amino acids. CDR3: CAWSGGSGYNEQFF.

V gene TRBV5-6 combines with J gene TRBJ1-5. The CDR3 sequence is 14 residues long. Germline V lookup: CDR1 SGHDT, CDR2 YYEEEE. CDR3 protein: CASSFRPENQPQHF.

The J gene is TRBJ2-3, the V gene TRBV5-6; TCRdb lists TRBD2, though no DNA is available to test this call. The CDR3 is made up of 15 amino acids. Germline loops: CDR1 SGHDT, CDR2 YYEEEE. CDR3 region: CASSRGTSETDTQYF.

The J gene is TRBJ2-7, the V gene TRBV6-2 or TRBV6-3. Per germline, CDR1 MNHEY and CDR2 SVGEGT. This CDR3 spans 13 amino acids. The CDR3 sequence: CASSYLRGNEQYF.

CDR3 region: CSARGIDRDSYNSPLHF. This rearrangement joins TRBV20-1 to TRBJ1-6; TCRdb gives TRBD1 as the D gene, but with no DNA this cannot be confirmed. Germline V gene lookup returns CDR1 DFQATT and CDR2 SNEGSKA (reference sequence). The CDR3 runs 17 residues.

Here the CDR3 reads CASSIHSYEQYF. V gene TRBV12-3 or TRBV12-4 combines with J gene TRBJ2-7. The CDR3 extends over 12 amino acids.

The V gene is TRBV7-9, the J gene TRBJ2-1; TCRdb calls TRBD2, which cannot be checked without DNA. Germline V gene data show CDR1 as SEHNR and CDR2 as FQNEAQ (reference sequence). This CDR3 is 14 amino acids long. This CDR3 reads CASSRLAGVNEQFF.

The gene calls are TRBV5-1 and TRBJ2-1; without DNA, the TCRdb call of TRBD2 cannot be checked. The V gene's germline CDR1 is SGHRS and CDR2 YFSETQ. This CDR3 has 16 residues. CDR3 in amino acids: CASTPLAGSSYNEQFF.

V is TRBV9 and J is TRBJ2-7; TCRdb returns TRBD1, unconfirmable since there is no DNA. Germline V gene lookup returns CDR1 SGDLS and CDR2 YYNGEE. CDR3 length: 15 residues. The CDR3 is CASSVGTGGLDEQYF.

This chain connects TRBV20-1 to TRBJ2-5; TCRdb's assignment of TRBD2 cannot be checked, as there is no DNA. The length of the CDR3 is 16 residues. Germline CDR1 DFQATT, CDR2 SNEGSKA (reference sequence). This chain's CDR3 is CSARAGTSGGIETQYF.

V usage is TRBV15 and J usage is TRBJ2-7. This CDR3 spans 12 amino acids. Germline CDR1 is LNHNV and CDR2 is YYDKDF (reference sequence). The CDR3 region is CATSRDRDEQYF.

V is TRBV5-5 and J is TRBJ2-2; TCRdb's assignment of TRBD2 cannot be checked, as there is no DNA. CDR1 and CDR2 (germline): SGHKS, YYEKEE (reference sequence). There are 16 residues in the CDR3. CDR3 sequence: CASSLRTSSLTGELFF.

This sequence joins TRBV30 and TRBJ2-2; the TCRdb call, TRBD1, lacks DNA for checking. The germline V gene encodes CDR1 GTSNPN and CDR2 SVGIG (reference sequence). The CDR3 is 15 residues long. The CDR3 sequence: CACRDSSGVTGELFF.

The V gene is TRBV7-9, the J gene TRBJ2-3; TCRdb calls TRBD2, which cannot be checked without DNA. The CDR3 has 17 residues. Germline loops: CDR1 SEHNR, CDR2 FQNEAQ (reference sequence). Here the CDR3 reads CASSPRGTSGFTDTQYF.

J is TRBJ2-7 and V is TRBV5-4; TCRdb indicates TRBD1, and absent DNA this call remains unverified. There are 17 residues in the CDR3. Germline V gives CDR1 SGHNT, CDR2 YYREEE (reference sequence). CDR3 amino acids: CASSLPPTGRNSYEQYF.

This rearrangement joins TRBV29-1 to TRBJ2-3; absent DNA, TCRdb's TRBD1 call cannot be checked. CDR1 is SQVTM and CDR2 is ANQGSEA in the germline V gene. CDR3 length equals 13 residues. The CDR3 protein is CSGDRLSTDTQYF.